This TCR beta chain was documented in a study of T cells in localized non-small cell lung cancer. The CDR3 is made up of 17 amino acids. The V segment lost 0 bases and the J segment 2 bases; nucleotides outside the gene matches: 8. Germline V gene sequence: CDR1 LGHNA, CDR2 YSLEER. Findings and limits, study-wide: The appearance of a median roughly 53 of the top 100 tumor clones was seen in adjacent lung.

Sequencing was performed with immunoSEQ multiplex PCR; in TCRdb, only in-frame clones are kept and a portion is missing. Here the sample spans roughly 71,000 clones, 86% being singletons. As concerns this clone: Antigen unknown.

Sample: peripheral blood, taken before any cancer treatment. This chain connects TRBV4-3 to TRBJ2-3; 7 bases fit TRBD1. This receptor was identified in a male donor aged 60 or older with stage III squamous cell lung carcinoma. CDR3: CASSQDMAGGSTDTQYF. The CDR3 DNA is TGCGCCAGCAGCCAAGATATGGCAGGGGGTTCCACAGATACGCAGTATTTT.